These T cell receptor beta chains were read from a single sample in a study of T-cell memory formation after mild COVID-19. TCRdb called the 5' RACE reads again in MiXCR, with one record for every CDR3 protein. Of roughly 410,000 distinct CDR3 sequences in the sample, approximately 25% were seen once. Source material: PBMCs or a T cell subset sorted from them (not recorded which). These receptor sequences come from an adult woman who had mild COVID-19 (a few samples of this study predate the infection). Cell type and time point are not known. Each CDR3 is given with its conserved first and last residue. A D gene is named only where the DNA matches it firmly. Some rows have no size entry. The others give once, few or many, or a class for an expanded clone.

d_call	clone_size	v_call	cdr3_length	j_call	cdr3_aa	cdr3_nt
TRBD1	NA	TRBV3-1	17	TRBJ2-7	CASSQDTSDRFAYEQYF	TGTGCCAGCAGCCAAGATACCTCGGACAGGTTCGCCTACGAGCAGTACTTC
NA	few	TRBV12-5	14	TRBJ2-1	CASGPGYRNNEQFF	TGTGCTAGTGGTCCGGGGTACCGAAACAATGAGCAGTTCTTC
NA	few	TRBV5-5	16	TRBJ1-1	CASSLVLLRTNTEAFF	TGTGCCAGCAGCTTGGTTTTGCTACGGACCAACACTGAAGCTTTCTTT
TRBD2	NA	TRBV7-6	18	TRBJ2-6	CASSRLLAGASGANVLTF	TGTGCCAGCAGCCGCCTCCTGGCGGGAGCCTCTGGGGCCAACGTCCTGACTTTC
NA	NA	TRBV7-9	15	TRBJ1-1	CASSLELGGNTEAFF	TGTGCCAGCAGCTTAGAATTGGGTGGGAACACTGAAGCTTTCTTT
NA	NA	TRBV7-2	15	TRBJ2-2	CASSYWGVGTGELFF	TGTGCCAGCAGCTACTGGGGGGTCGGAACCGGGGAGCTGTTTTTT
NA	NA	TRBV7-3	14	TRBJ1-6	CASSSGTNNSPLHF	TGTGCCAGCAGCTCAGGGACGAATAATTCACCCCTCCACTTT
NA	NA	TRBV15	16	TRBJ1-2	CATSPMGFDRNYGYTF	TGTGCCACCAGCCCCATGGGGTTCGACCGTAACTATGGCTACACCTTC
NA	NA	TRBV25-1	15	TRBJ1-4	CASSEHREANEKLFF	TGTGCCAGCAGTGAACACAGGGAGGCTAATGAAAAACTGTTTTTT
NA	NA	TRBV5-5	14	TRBJ2-7	CASSLVQGSHEQYF	TGTGCCAGCAGCTTGGTACAGGGTTCCCACGAGCAGTACTTC
NA	few	TRBV27	16	TRBJ1-3	CASSAGPPSSGNTIYF	TGTGCCAGCAGTGCCGGACCGCCGAGCTCTGGAAACACCATATATTTT
NA	few	TRBV7-6	14	TRBJ2-7	CASSPMAGSYEQYF	TGTGCCAGCAGTCCCATGGCCGGTTCCTACGAGCAGTACTTC
TRBD2	few	TRBV5-6	15	TRBJ2-2	CASSWTSGRTGELFF	TGTGCCAGCAGCTGGACTAGCGGGAGGACCGGGGAGCTGTTTTTT
NA	NA	TRBV24-1	14	TRBJ2-5	CATSDSTGQETQYF	TGTGCCACCAGTGATTCGACAGGTCAAGAGACCCAGTACTTC
NA	NA	TRBV4-2	16	TRBJ2-2	CASSRSGTLNTGELFF	TGTGCCAGCAGCCGGAGTGGGACACTGAACACCGGGGAGCTGTTTTTT
TRBD1	NA	TRBV12-3/TRBV12-4	15	TRBJ2-5	CASNDLNRGRETQYF	TGTGCCAGCAACGACCTGAACAGGGGGCGAGAGACCCAGTACTTC
NA	few	TRBV24-1	16	TRBJ2-3	CATSEPDGGYTDTQYF	TGTGCCACCAGTGAACCTGACGGTGGATACACAGATACGCAGTATTTT